This T cell receptor (beta chain) derives from a study of cytomegalovirus exposure and HLA in healthy donors (dated by TCRdb to 2016 to 2017). Study-wide context: An earlier analysis of under 600 of the donors reported 250 to 350 Gb of sequence data and 100 million to 140 million unique TCR beta sequences from about 200 million T cells. An early release that covered some 630 HLA-typed donors contained about 300 gigabases of sequencing data and 70 million to 100 million unique TCR sequences. The genetic ancestry cluster associated with self-reported Caucasian donors included over 80% of the roughly 360 genotyped donors. The study aimed to test whether signatures of past pathogen exposure could be identified by cataloging public T cell receptors. Using immunosequencing, the study profiled T cell repertoires from 500 to 800 subjects and related those repertoires to cytomegalovirus serostatus. Along with the 666-subject first cohort, a separate validation cohort of 120 different subjects was used. To predict cytomegalovirus infection status, the study brought together high-throughput TCR immunosequencing, statistical association of individual TCRs with disease status, and machine learning. In a later analysis, previously published TCR beta repertoires from 666 donors were re-analyzed and high-resolution HLA genotyping was added so that TCR occurrence patterns could be studied. Rather than using new phenotypic data, the later analysis identified candidate immune exposures from TCR beta sequences and from how often those sequences occurred across donors. To decide whether each TCR beta V gene segment behaved as functional or pseudogenic, an earlier analysis of approximately 590 of the donors relied on high-throughput TCR beta sequencing. Donor age, sex, ethnicity and CMV serostatus were compiled together with the repertoire data. Genome-wide SNP genotypes for about three fifths of the roughly 670 donors were used in a later genetic analysis, which treated that subset as a discovery cohort. Every repertoire in the discovery cohort had been generated on one and the same sequencing platform. HLA typing included class I and class II loci at four-digit resolution. Typing coverage differed by locus: A, B, C, DRB1 and DQB1 were typed in roughly 620-640 donors, DQA1 in about 560, DPA1 in 606, and DPB1 in just under 490. A handful of DR-DQ haplotypes were handled as single units for association and clustering because linkage in the cohort was strong. Among 398 genotyped donors of the cohort, an average of around 240,000 unique TCR beta nucleotide sequences were sequenced per donor, roughly 18% of them non-productive. Overall results and qualifications from the work: The study gave a list of about 170 TCR beta chains associated with cytomegalovirus. An earlier analysis of some 560 of the donors showed that most TCR beta V segments appeared in productive rearrangements either about 87% or about 30% of the time, which broadly matched IMGT annotations. In a later analysis, about 16,000 TCR beta sequences were associated with specific HLA alleles at a false discovery rate of 0.05. In a later analysis, TCR association rates were found to vary across HLA loci, with the most associated TCRs seen for DRB1 alleles and the fewest for HLA-C alleles. The only immune exposure information available for the cohort was CMV serostatus. In a later genetic analysis, fewer N-insertions in productive TCRs were reported among donors in an Asian-associated ancestry cluster than the roughly 700-donor mean. A further reported finding was that TCR beta sequences accurately predicted the HLA-A and HLA-B alleles for most subjects in the first cohort. Three of the identified cytomegalovirus-associated TCR beta chains were confirmed in vitro to be specific for cytomegalovirus antigens. Sequencing depth was assumed to be roughly uniform across donors in the presence/absence analyses, though that assumption may not hold. The cohort was sequenced for TCR beta chains only, and without alpha or paired-chain data the features that could be detected were limited. In a later genetic analysis, a missense DCLRE1C variant was associated with V-gene and J-gene trimming of TCR beta chains, and the association was replicated in an independent cohort. In a later analysis, HLA-associated TCR beta chains showed more clonal expansion and lower generation probabilities than non-associated chains that were equally common. In a later analysis, most CMV-associated TCR beta chains were found to appear HLA-restricted, with HLA associations seemingly driven largely by CMV exposure. When HLA alleles, especially DR and DQ, strongly co-occurred, attributing TCR associations to individual alleles was difficult. Across donors, most TCR sequences were observed very rarely, whereas some public TCRs were present in many individuals. It was suggested by the authors that the approach could potentially be generalized to other disease states and immunological phenotypes. Because counts were too low, some 17 rarely observed V segments, including chromosome 9 orphons, were left out of the earlier analysis of 587 of the donors. The classifier was reported to diagnose cytomegalovirus status with high specificity and sensitivity in both the original and validation cohorts. Because HLA typing was missing for some donors at each locus, association tests included only the typed subset. Some IMGT-functional V segments, including TRBV6-2 and TRBV6-3, could not be told apart with the 87-base-pair reads, so those segments were excluded. Linkage disequilibrium might explain the correlated functional status among segregating V segments, but an unknown experimental factor could not be excluded. In a later analysis, several top co-occurrence clusters were reported to appear linked to parvovirus B19, influenza, CMV and Epstein-Barr virus. A group of highly shared sequence variants was considered likely to be a technical artifact of the sequencing pipeline.

V is clipped by 5 bases and J by 4 bases, and the sequence between their germline boundaries is 12 bases long. CDR1 SGHAT and CDR2 FQNNGV were looked up in the germline V gene. The CDR3 starts with the cysteine, ends with the phenylalanine, and has 13 residues. Only the CDR3 DNA is retained, 39 bases long and in frame from the first base. Library method: the immunoSEQ multiplex PCR assay. The multiplex PCR relied on a mix of 60 forward primers for TCR Vbeta segments and 13 reverse primers for TCR Jbeta segments. The CDR3 region of rearranged TCR beta genes was amplified from genomic DNA by a multiplex PCR assay. On the Illumina HiSeq System, the amplified TCR beta libraries were sequenced as 87-base-pair reads. The published analysis was carried out like this. Across the roughly 600 repertoires, a later analysis counted tens of millions of unique TCR beta chains, approximately 10 million of which were shared by at least two donors. Raw reads were error-corrected and collapsed into unique sequences with a nearest-neighbor algorithm that merged closely related sequences to remove PCR and sequencing errors. To assign V, D and J gene segments, CDR3 sequences were aligned to IMGT reference sequences. For a sequence to be retained, at least a six-nucleotide match to both a V gene segment and a J gene segment was required. A rearrangement counted as productive if the CDR3 had no stop codons and remained in frame with V and J, and every other rearrangement counted as non-productive. CDR3 was defined according to IMGT convention as the region running from the second conserved V-encoded cysteine to the conserved J-encoded phenylalanine. Sequences without an unambiguous match to a single V gene segment were excluded from the earlier analysis of a few hundred of the donors. In an earlier analysis of about 590 of the donors, a V segment was called functional when productive rearrangements were above 56.7%, and segregating when the standard deviation between donors exceeded 5%. A statistical classification framework was built for diagnosing cytomegalovirus status from the catalog of TCR beta chain sequences. In a later analysis, V and J genes were assigned by comparing TCR nucleotide sequences against IMGT/GENE-DB human TR gene sequences. A later analysis assigned CDR3 sequences and most-parsimonious VDJ recombination scenarios with the TCRdist pipeline. A later analysis defined each TCR beta chain by its CDR3 amino acid sequence plus V-gene family, and excluded reads lacking a unique V-gene family. To address suspected cross-contamination and a sequencing artifact, a later analysis removed 450 to 700 highly shared, low-generation-probability nucleotide sequences. For each public chain, a later analysis derived a clonal expansion index from normalized ranks of inferred template counts within each repertoire. A later analysis computed generation probabilities with a VDJ recombination model fitted to out-of-frame rearrangements, and checked the results against IGoR. Hypergeometric tests were used in a later analysis to score TCR-TCR, TCR-HLA and TCR-CMV co-occurrence, with a repertoire-size bias correction applied to the TCR pairs. To estimate false discovery rates, a later analysis permuted the HLA or CMV assignments 20 times. In a later analysis, co-occurring TCRs were grouped using DBSCAN, with TCRdist sequence similarity added in when clustering inside HLA-allele-positive subsets. For co-occurrence clustering, repertoires with fewer than 30,000 or more than 120,000 public chains were excluded, along with five repertoires with anomalous nucleotide sharing. TCRdb provides this immuneACCESS table in a form limited to in-frame rearrangements. Some clones are lacking; in checked studies, under half of them reflect an unresolved V gene, and why the rest are absent is not known. D and trimming come from the DNA, and the V and J calls and clone size come from that table. The sample table holds about 120,000 clones, of which 78% were seen once. The ten largest clones capture under 1.5% of the sample.

The cohort was made up of approximately 670 healthy bone marrow donors. All cohort members were sampled while nominally healthy, although unrecorded immune exposures were likely present. The donor tested CMV seronegative and was one of the 352 seronegative cohort members. Each donor provided a peripheral blood sample, and peripheral blood mononuclear cells were used for TCR beta sequencing. Genomic DNA extraction from the blood cell samples was performed with the Qiagen DNeasy Blood Extraction Kit. A remark on this clone: Its antigen is unknown. Within one base of it there is no much larger clone, and no base qualities were kept.

Sequences were obtained from PBMCs. The rearrangement joined TRBV11-2 to TRBJ2-7; tentative D gene TRBD2, with 5 bases matching. The clonotype was recovered from a woman in her twenties or thirties in good health and CMV-seronegative. The CDR3 protein is CASSLAPFYEQYF. Here is the DNA: TGTGCCAGCAGCCTAGCCCCTTTTTACGAGCAGTACTTC.